This paragraph covers one TCR beta chain sequence. Its target is unknown. Assay: immunoSEQ multiplex PCR; the TCRdb copy retains only in-frame clones and omits some. The sample consists of about 73,000 clones, just over 85% of them appearing once. The data originate from a study of OX40 agonist ivuxolimab in advanced cancers. Study-level results: The CD4+ and CD8+ T cells in the blood had expanded clonally by week 6 at 0.1 to 3.0 mg/kg.

V was clipped by 3 bases and J by 6 bases, with 12 bases between them. The germline CDR1 and CDR2 sequences are SGHRS and YFSETQ. CDR3 size: 14 residues. This chain links TRBV5-1 with TRBJ2-2; D is unresolved. This TCR was sampled from an adult with an advanced solid tumor such as melanoma, head and neck, liver or kidney cancer. The sequencing used CD4+ or CD8+ T cells sorted from blood, collected in a trial of the OX40 agonist ivuxolimab. The CDR3 nucleotides are TGCGCCAGCAGCTCGCAACATGATCCCGGGGAGCTGTTTTTT. It yields the protein CASSSQHDPGELFF.